This T cell receptor beta chain was obtained from a study of T cells expressing NK-cell markers (dated by TCRdb to 2020 to 2021). In the study overall: Fewer than ten donors provided sorted CD3+CD56+NKG2C+, CD3+CD56+NKG2C- and CD3+CD56-NKG2C+ T-cell subsets, whose TCR beta-chain repertoires were profiled. Seven of the eight sequenced donors were HCMV-seropositive and one was HCMV-seronegative. The study sequenced eight donors, all healthy volunteers chosen at random: three men and five women. Sequencing of the libraries produced 2 x 150 bp reads on Illumina HiSeq 2000/2500, MiSeq or NextSeq.

General conclusions and limits of the study: In several donors, the dominant CD3+CD56+NKG2C+ clonotypes were found to rank among the top 10 CD8+ clonotypes and to make up about 1.0-7.5% of CD8+ T cells. Those dominant clonotypes were again the most abundant among CD3+CD56-NKG2C+ cells in a handful of donors, at roughly 25-60.1%. It remained unclear whether the expanded NKG2C-expressing T cell clones were specific for HCMV antigens.

Inclusive of the bounding cysteine and phenylalanine, the CDR3 is 15 residues long. The DNA sequence is not available. The germline V gene supplies CDR1 MNHEY and CDR2 SVGAGI. These reads were obtained on an Illumina HiSeq 2000. TCR beta cDNA libraries were prepared using 5'RACE template switching, which introduced a universal primer site and unique molecular identifiers. cDNA synthesis was primed from the TCR beta constant segment, followed by two successive PCR amplification steps. Per the original workflow: MIGEC was used to demultiplex reads and group the reads by UMI, and MiTCR was used to assemble and quantify clonotypes. To exclude erroneous sequences, only TCR cDNA sequences supported by at least two reads were retained. The tcR package was used for downstream repertoire analysis, and clonotypes were matched across fractions by CDR3 nucleotide sequence plus V segment. VDJmatch was used to annotate antigen specificity against VDJdb, with one amino acid substitution in CDR3 allowed. TCRdb reprocessed the reads and provides one entry for every CDR3 protein sequence; no DNA is given. The V and J calls were not made by the authors but by TCRdb's processing. This sample's table carries some 450,000 distinct CDR3 sequences. The ten largest clones take up 7.3% of the sample.

To determine HCMV serostatus, a commercial ELISA kit was used to detect HCMV-specific IgG in serum. Ficoll density gradient centrifugation was used to isolate peripheral blood mononuclear cells from blood. For this clonotype: The antigen it binds to is not known.

The sequence links TRBV6-5 to TRBJ2-2; TCRdb designates TRBD1, a call that cannot be tested without DNA. What was sequenced was blood T cells: a sorted CD56 or NKG2C T cell subset, CD4+ or CD8+ T cells, or bulk PBMC T cells (not recorded which). The TCR sequence derives from a woman aged 18 to 75 in good health. The CDR3 protein: CASSYEGADTGELFF.